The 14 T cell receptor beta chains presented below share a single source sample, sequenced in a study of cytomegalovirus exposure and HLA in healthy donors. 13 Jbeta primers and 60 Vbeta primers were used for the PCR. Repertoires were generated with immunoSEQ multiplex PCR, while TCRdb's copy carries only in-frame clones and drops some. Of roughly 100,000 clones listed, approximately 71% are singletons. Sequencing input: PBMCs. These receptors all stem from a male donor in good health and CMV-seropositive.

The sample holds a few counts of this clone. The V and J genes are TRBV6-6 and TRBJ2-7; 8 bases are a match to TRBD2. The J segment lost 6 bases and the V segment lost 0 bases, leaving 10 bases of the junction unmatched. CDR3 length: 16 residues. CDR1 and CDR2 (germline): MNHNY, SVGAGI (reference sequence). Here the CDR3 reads CASSYSITSGPLEQYF. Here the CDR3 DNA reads TGTGCCAGCAGTTACTCGATCACTAGCGGACCCCTCGAGCAGTACTTC.

The CDR3 here is CASSLYAYEQYF. The CDR3 DNA is TGTGCCAGCAGCTTATATGCCTACGAGCAGTACTTC. V usage is TRBV7-2 and J usage is TRBJ2-7; D remains unclear. The CDR3 runs to 12 residues. Trimming removed 2 bases from V and 2 bases from J, with 4 bases in between. Germline assignment: CDR1 SGHTA and CDR2 FQGNSA.

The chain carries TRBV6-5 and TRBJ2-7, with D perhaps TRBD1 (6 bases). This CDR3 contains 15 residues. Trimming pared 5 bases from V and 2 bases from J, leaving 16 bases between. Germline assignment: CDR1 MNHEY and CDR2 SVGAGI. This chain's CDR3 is CASSKGRGSTYEQYF. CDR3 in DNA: TGTGCCAGCAGTAAGGGCAGGGGCTCTACCTACGAGCAGTACTTC.

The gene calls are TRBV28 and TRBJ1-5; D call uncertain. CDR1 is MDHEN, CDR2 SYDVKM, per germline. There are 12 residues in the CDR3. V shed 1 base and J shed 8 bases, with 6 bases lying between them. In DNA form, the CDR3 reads TGTGCCAGCAGTTTATCCCGGGAGCCCCAGCATTTT. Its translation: CASSLSREPQHF.

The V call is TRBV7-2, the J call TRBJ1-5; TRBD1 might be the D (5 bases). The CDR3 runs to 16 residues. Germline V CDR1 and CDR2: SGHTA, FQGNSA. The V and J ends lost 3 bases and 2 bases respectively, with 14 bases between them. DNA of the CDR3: TGTGCCAGCAGCTTTTATAGGGGCTTTGGCAATCAGCCCCAGCATTTT. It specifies CASSFYRGFGNQPQHF.

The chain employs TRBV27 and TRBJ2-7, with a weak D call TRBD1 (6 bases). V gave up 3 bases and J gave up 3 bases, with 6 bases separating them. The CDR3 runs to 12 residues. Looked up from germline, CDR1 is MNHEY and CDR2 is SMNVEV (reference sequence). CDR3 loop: CASSLDSYEQYF. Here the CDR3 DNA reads TGTGCCAGCAGTTTGGACAGCTACGAGCAGTACTTC.

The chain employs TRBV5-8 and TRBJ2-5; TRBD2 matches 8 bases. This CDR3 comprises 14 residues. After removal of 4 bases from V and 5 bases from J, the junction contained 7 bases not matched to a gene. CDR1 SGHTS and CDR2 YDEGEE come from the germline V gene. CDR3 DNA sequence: TGTGCCAGCAGCCGCGGGGGGAGTTGGGAGACCCAGTACTTC. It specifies CASSRGGSWETQYF.

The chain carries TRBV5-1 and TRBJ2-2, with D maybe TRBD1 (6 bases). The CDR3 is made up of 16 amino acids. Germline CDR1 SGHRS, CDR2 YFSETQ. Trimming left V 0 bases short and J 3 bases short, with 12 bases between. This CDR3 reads CASSLDRVTYTGELFF. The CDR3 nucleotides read TGCGCCAGCAGCTTGGACAGGGTAACATACACCGGGGAGCTGTTTTTT.

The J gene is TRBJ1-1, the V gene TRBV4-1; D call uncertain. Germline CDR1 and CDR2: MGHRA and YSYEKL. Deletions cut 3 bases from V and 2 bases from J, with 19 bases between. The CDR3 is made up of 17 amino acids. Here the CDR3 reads CASSHPTPWSDNTEAFF. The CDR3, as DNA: TGCGCCAGCAGCCATCCAACTCCATGGAGTGATAACACTGAAGCTTTCTTT.

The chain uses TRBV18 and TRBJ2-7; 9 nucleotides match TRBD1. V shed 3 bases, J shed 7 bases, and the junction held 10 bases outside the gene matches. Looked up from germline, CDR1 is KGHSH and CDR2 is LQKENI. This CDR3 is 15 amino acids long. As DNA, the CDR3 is TGTGCCAGCTCACCTGGCCGGGACAGGGCGAGGGAGCAGTACTTC. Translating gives CASSPGRDRAREQYF.

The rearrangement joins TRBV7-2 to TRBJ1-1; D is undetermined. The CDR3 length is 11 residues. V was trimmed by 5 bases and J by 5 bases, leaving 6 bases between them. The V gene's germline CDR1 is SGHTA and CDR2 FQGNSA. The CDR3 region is CASSLVTEAFF. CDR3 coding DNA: TGTGCCAGCAGCCTAGTAACTGAAGCTTTCTTT. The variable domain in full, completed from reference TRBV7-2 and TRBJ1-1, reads GAGVSQSPSNKVTEKGKDVELRCDPISGHTALYWYRQSLGQGLEFLIYFQGNSAPDKSGLPSDRFSAERTGGSVSTLTIQRTQQEDSAVYLCASSLVTEAFFGQGTRLTVV.

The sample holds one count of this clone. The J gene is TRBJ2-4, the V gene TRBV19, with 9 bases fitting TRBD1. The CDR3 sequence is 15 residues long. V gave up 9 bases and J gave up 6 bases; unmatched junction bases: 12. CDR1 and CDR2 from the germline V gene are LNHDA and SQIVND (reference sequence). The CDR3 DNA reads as TGTGCCAGCGCCGCCCAACAGGGGGCCCCAAACATTCAGTACTTC. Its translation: CASAAQQGAPNIQYF.

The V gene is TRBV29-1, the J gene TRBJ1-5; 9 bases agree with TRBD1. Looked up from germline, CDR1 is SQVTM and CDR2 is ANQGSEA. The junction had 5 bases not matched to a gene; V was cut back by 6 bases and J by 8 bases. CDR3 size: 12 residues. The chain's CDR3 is CSVVTGGEPQHF. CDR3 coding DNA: TGCAGCGTGGTGACAGGGGGAGAGCCCCAGCATTTT.

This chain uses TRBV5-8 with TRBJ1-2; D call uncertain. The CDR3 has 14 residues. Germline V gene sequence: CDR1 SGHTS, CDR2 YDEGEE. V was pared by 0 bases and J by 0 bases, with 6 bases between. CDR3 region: CASSLGQSNYGYTF. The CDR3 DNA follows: TGTGCCAGCAGCTTGGGGCAGTCTAACTATGGCTACACCTTC.